Below, one T cell receptor (beta chain) is given with its context. The source of the sample is a study of blood T cell repertoires in COVID-19. Study context: From the United States, Italy and Spain came samples of acute and convalescent COVID-19. T cells, B-cell-depleted T cells, or PBMCs supplied cDNA or gDNA.

In the source study's methods: Nucleated cell counts were estimated from reference gene primer amplification. Here immunoSEQ multiplex PCR was the method, and the copy in TCRdb shows in-frame clones only, minus some. V, J and clone size were drawn from that table, and D and trimming were deduced from the DNA. The data contain approximately 190,000 clones, about 88% of them singletons. This sequence was found in a man under 40 with active or convalescent COVID-19. The sequenced material came from peripheral blood.

CDR3 coding DNA: TGTGCCAGTAGAGGACAGGGGGCGCGGGAAAAACTGTTTTTT. This encodes CASRGQGAREKLFF. This chain uses TRBV19 with TRBJ1-4; TRBD1 agrees at 11 bases. This CDR3 region has 14 residues. With 6 bases clipped from V and 8 bases from J, the junction kept 5 bases outside the gene matches. CDR1 and CDR2 (germline): LNHDA, SQIVND (reference sequence).